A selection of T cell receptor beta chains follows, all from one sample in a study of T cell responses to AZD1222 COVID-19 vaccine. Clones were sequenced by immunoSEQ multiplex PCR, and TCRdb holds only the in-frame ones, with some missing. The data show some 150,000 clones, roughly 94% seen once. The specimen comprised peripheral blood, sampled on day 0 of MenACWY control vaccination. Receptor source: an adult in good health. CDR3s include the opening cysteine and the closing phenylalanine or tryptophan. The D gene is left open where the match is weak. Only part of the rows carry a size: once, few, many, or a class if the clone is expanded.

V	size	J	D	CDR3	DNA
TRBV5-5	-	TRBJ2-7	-	CASSLRVGSYEQYF	TGTGCCAGCAGCTTGCGTGTCGGCTCCTACGAGCAGTACTTC
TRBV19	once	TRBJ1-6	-	CASSFSSNSPLHF	TGTGCCAGTAGTTTTTCTTCAAATTCACCCCTCCACTTT
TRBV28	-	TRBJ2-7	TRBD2	CASSRTSGRAPSSGEQYF	TGTGCCAGCAGTCGAACTAGCGGGAGGGCTCCCTCGTCAGGCGAGCAGTACTTC
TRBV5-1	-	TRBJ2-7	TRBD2	CASSLGTSDPYEQYF	TGCGCCAGCAGCTTGGGTACTAGCGACCCCTACGAGCAGTACTTC
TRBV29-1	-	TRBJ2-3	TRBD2	CSAEGIAGTGAGTQYF	TGCAGCGCCGAAGGTATAGCGGGTACCGGGGCGGGGACGCAGTATTTT
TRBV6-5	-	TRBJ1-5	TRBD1	CASAQGDSNQPQHF	TGTGCCAGCGCCCAGGGGGATAGCAATCAGCCCCAGCATTTT
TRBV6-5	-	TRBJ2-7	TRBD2	CASTREGEQYF	TGTGCCAGCACGCGGGAGGGAGAGCAGTACTTC
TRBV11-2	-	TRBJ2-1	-	CASSLTQGANEQFF	TGTGCCAGCAGCTTAACACAGGGTGCCAATGAGCAGTTCTTC
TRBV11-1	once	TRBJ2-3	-	CASSSRPLGLDTQYF	TGTGCCAGCAGCTCCCGACCCCTTGGACTAGATACGCAGTATTTT
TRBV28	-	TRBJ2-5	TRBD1	CASRTGDGRLETQYF	TGTGCCAGCAGAACAGGGGACGGTCGTTTGGAGACCCAGTACTTC
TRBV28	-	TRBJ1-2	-	CASSLYTPGQLGYTF	TGTGCCAGCAGTTTATATACCCCTGGACAGCTTGGCTACACCTTC
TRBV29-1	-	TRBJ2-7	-	CSVEVSYEQYF	TGCAGCGTTGAAGTTAGTTACGAGCAGTACTTC
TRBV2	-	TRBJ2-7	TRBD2	CASSALAAEQYF	TGTGCCAGCAGTGCGCTAGCGGCCGAGCAGTACTTC
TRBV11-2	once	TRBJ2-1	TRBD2	CASRLAGSYNEQFF	TGTGCCAGCAGACTAGCGGGATCCTACAATGAGCAGTTCTTC
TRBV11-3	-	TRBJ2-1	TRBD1	CASSPMRPGTGGNEQFF	TGTGCCAGCAGCCCAATGAGGCCCGGGACAGGGGGTAATGAGCAGTTCTTC
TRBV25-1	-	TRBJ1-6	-	CASSGPSAGVGGSPLHF	TGTGCCAGCAGTGGGCCCTCAGCCGGGGTTGGGGGTTCACCCCTCCACTTT
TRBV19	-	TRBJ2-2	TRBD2	CASKAGITRGELFF	TGTGCCAGTAAAGCGGGAATAACAAGAGGGGAGCTGTTTTTT
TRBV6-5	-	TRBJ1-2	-	CASSNRVDYTF	TGTGCCAGCAGTAACAGGGTGGACTACACCTTC
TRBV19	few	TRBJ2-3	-	CASSLSISTDTQYF	TGTGCCAGTAGTCTTTCTATTAGCACAGATACGCAGTATTTT
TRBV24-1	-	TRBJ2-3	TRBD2	CATSDVSGITPDTQYF	TGTGCCACCAGTGATGTTAGCGGGATTACCCCAGATACGCAGTATTTT
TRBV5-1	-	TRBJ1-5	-	CASSSRPTQPQHF	TGCGCCAGCAGCTCCAGACCAACCCAGCCCCAGCATTTT
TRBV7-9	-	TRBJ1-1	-	CASSLFGRATEAFF	TGTGCCAGCAGCTTATTTGGGCGGGCCACTGAAGCTTTCTTT
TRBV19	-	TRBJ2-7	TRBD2	CASSMRLAGGTVYEQYF	TGTGCCAGTAGTATGAGACTAGCGGGAGGCACGGTCTACGAGCAGTACTTC
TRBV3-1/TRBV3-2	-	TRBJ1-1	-	CASTQGPTEAFF	TGTGCCAGCACCCAGGGTCCCACTGAAGCTTTCTTT
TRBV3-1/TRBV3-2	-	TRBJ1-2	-	CASSQEIGGFSPSYGYTF	TGTGCCAGCAGCCAAGAGATCGGGGGATTTTCCCCCTCCTATGGCTACACCTTC
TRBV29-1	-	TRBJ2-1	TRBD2	CSSILVAGGGSYNEQFF	TGCAGCAGTATCCTGGTGGCGGGAGGGGGCTCCTACAATGAGCAGTTCTTC
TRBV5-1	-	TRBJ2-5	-	CASSAGTPPGTQYF	TGCGCCAGCAGCGCCGGGACTCCCCCAGGGACCCAGTACTTC
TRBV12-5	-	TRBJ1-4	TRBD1	CASGLGQGKVEKLFF	TGTGCTAGTGGTTTAGGACAGGGGAAGGTTGAAAAACTGTTTTTT
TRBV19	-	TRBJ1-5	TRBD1	CASSRSGQSNQPQHF	TGTGCCAGTAGTAGATCGGGACAGAGCAATCAGCCCCAGCATTTT
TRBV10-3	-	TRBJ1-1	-	CAISDQSKGVSRAFF	TGTGCCATCAGTGACCAGTCGAAAGGGGTGTCGAGGGCTTTCTTT
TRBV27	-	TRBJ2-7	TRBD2	CASASGRGIYEQYF	TGTGCCAGCGCCTCGGGGCGGGGGATCTACGAGCAGTACTTC